A selection of T cell receptor beta chains follows, all from one sample in a study of blood T cell repertoires in COVID-19. The assay was immunoSEQ multiplex PCR, and TCRdb's table has in-frame clones only and misses some. The table includes 150,000 to 200,000 clones, approximately 80% detected once. Sequencing was performed on PBMCs or T cells enriched from blood (not recorded which). The receptors derive from a woman aged 45 to 65 who had recovered from COVID-19. Each CDR3 is given with its conserved first and last residue. D genes are given only for firm matches. Not all rows give a size; the values are once, few, many and, for expanded clones, a class.

-	TRBJ2-1	TRBV27	-	TGTGCCAGCAGGACAGGGACTGCCGGGGCGCATGAGCAGTTCTTC	CASRTGTAGAHEQFF
TRBD1	TRBJ2-3	TRBV7-2	-	TGTGCCAGCAGCTTAAACGGCAGGGGGCTGGATACGCAGTATTTT	CASSLNGRGLDTQYF
-	TRBJ1-1	TRBV19	-	TGTGCCAGTAGTATACAGGGAGGGACGAACACTGAAGCTTTCTTT	CASSIQGGTNTEAFF
TRBD1	TRBJ1-2	TRBV3-1/TRBV3-2	-	TGTGCCAGCAGCCAGGGACAGGGGGACTATGGCTACACCTTC	CASSQGQGDYGYTF
TRBD2	TRBJ2-3	TRBV7-9	-	TGTGCCAGCAAAATAGCGGGTAGCACAGATACGCAGTATTTT	CASKIAGSTDTQYF
-	TRBJ1-6	TRBV5-5	-	TGTGCCAGCAGCTTTTTGAGGATCAGGGAAGGGGATTCACCCCTCCACTTT	CASSFLRIREGDSPLHF
TRBD1	TRBJ1-1	TRBV30	-	TGTGCCTCTATAGGCTGGACAGGGTCGAACACTGAAGCTTTCTTT	CASIGWTGSNTEAFF
TRBD2	TRBJ2-1	TRBV3-1/TRBV3-2	-	TGTGCCAGCAGCCAAGGGGTCCTAGCGGGTGTACTCTTAGACAATGAGCAGTTCTTC	CASSQGVLAGVLLDNEQFF
TRBD1	TRBJ1-1	TRBV19	-	TGTGCCAGTAGTATCGGACGCAGGGGGTTGAACACTGAAGCTTTCTTT	CASSIGRRGLNTEAFF
TRBD2	TRBJ2-3	TRBV27	once	TGTGCCAGCAGTTTTATTGCTAGCGGGGACCGCACAGATACGCAGTATTTT	CASSFIASGDRTDTQYF
-	TRBJ2-7	TRBV5-4	few	TGTGCCAGCAGCCTTGGGGGGACCCGCTCCTACGAGCAGTACTTC	CASSLGGTRSYEQYF